This T cell receptor (beta chain) derives from a study of blood T cell repertoires in COVID-19. The wider study: Acute and convalescent COVID-19 specimens originated in the United States, Italy and Spain. Sample material is recorded as cDNA or gDNA derived from T cells, B-cell-depleted T cells, or PBMCs.

Trimming left V 5 bases short and J 3 bases short, with 3 bases between. The CDR3 has 11 residues. Germline loops: CDR1 SGHVS, CDR2 FQNEAQ. Source study methods: Nucleated cell counts were estimated from reference gene primer amplification. Using immunoSEQ multiplex PCR, the repertoire was profiled, and TCRdb retains in-frame clones only, with some absent. V and J calls and clone size are those listed in that table; D and trimming were worked out from the DNA. The table shows approximately 220,000 clones, with 82% occurring only once. This clone turned up a few times. The V call is TRBV7-8, the J call TRBJ2-3; D is ambiguous. This receptor was obtained from a woman between 65 and 79 years old with acute or convalescent COVID-19. Material for sequencing was peripheral blood. CDR3 residues: CASSPTDTQYF. In DNA, the CDR3 is TGTGCCAGCAGCCCAACAGATACGCAGTATTTT.